The T cell receptor (beta chain) under discussion was sequenced for a study of cytomegalovirus exposure and HLA in healthy donors. The CDR3 totals 14 residues. The germline V gene has CDR1 MNHEY and CDR2 SVGAGI. Trimming cost V 4 bases and J 7 bases; bases outside gene matches: 7. Amplification used 60 Vbeta primers and 13 Jbeta primers. The assay was immunoSEQ multiplex PCR, and TCRdb's table has in-frame clones only and misses some. This table has some 45,000 clones, roughly half appearing once. As regards this clone: Its antigen remains unknown.

Study conclusions and caveats: Using a false discovery rate of 0.05, a later analysis showed that 16,951 TCR beta sequences were associated with HLA alleles. Compared with the approximately 680-donor mean, an Asian-associated ancestry cluster reportedly had fewer N-insertions, according to a later analysis. Generally TCR sequences proved uncommon, though certain public TCRs appeared in numerous donors.

The chain recombines TRBV6-5 with TRBJ2-1, with 7 bases lining up with TRBD2. The source is a human donor in good health. Sequences were obtained from PBMCs. The CDR3 DNA follows: TGTGCCAGCAGTTTTGGGACTATCTCAAATGAGCAGTTCTTC. It yields the protein CASSFGTISNEQFF.